A single sample is the source of the 3 T cell receptor beta chains below, sequenced in a study of cytomegalovirus exposure and HLA in healthy donors. The PCR was carried out with 60 Vbeta primers and 13 Jbeta primers. Some clones are missing from TCRdb's copy, which holds only in-frame ones; the method was immunoSEQ multiplex PCR. The table shows about 100,000 clones, with roughly three quarters occurring only once. The sample taken for sequencing was PBMCs. The receptors shown here come from a man aged 35 to 55 in good health and CMV-seropositive.

The V call is TRBV6-6, the J call TRBJ2-5; 8 nucleotides match TRBD1. CDR3 size: 15 residues. Trimming cost V 5 bases and J 5 bases; bases outside gene matches: 10. CDR1 and CDR2 (germline): MNHNY, SVGAGI (reference sequence). The CDR3 reads CASSTYRGLRETQYF. DNA of the CDR3: TGTGCCAGCAGTACCTACAGGGGGTTGAGGGAGACCCAGTACTTC.

This clone has just a few counts. This sequence joins TRBV6-1 and TRBJ2-7, with D tentatively TRBD2 (5 bases). CDR1 MNHNS and CDR2 SASEGT come from the germline V gene. The CDR3 has 10 residues. Trimming took off 3 bases at V and 11 bases at J, with 8 bases between the two ends. The CDR3 here is CASSDGREYF. CDR3 sequence (DNA): TGTGCCAGCAGTGATGGGCGGGAGTACTTC.

The chain recombines TRBV10-3 with TRBJ2-3, with 8 positions matching TRBD1. Germline CDR1 reads ENHRY; CDR2 reads SYGVKD. CDR3 length: 14 residues. V was pared by 8 bases and J by 5 bases, with 9 bases of the junction left unmatched. The CDR3 sequence: CAISPGGAVDTQYF. DNA of the CDR3: TGTGCCATCTCTCCAGGGGGCGCGGTAGATACGCAGTATTTT.